This entry features one T cell receptor (beta chain) sequence. In the authors' methods: Amplified reference gene primers provided the basis for estimating nucleated cell counts. This table comes from immunoSEQ multiplex PCR, and its TCRdb copy is limited to in-frame clones, with some not included. For V, J and clone size, that table is used; D and trimming come from the DNA. Of roughly 380,000 clones listed, more than 70% are singletons. The germline gives CDR1 SEHNR, CDR2 FQNEAQ (reference sequence). The CDR3 is 12 amino acids. Deletions cut 8 bases from V and 5 bases from J, with 13 bases between. These data come from a study of blood T cell repertoires in COVID-19.

Sequencing was done on a sample of peripheral blood. The source is a woman aged 60-70 years with COVID-19, enrolled during active disease. The chain joins TRBV7-9 to TRBJ2-7; no clear D. The CDR3 DNA follows: TGTGCCAGCTCTCTGGCTTCCGACGAGCAGTACTTC. It specifies CASSLASDEQYF.